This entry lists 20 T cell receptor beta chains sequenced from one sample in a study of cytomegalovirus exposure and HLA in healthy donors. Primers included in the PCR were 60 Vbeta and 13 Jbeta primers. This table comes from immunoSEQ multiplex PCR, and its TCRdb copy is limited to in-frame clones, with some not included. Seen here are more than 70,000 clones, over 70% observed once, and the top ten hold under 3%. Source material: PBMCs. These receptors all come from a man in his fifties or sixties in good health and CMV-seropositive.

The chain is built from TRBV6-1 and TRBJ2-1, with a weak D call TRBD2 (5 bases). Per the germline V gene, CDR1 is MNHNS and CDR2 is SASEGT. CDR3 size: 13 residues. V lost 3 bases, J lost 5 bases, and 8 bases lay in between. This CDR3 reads CASSEKRNNEQFF. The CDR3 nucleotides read TGTGCCAGCAGTGAGAAGCGGAACAATGAGCAGTTCTTC.

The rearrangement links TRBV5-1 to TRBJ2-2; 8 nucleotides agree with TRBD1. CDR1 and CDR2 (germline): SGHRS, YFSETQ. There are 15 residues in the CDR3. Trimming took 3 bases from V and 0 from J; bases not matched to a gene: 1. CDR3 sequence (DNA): TGCGCCAGCAGCTCGACAGGGGCGAACACCGGGGAGCTGTTTTTT. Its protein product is CASSSTGANTGELFF.

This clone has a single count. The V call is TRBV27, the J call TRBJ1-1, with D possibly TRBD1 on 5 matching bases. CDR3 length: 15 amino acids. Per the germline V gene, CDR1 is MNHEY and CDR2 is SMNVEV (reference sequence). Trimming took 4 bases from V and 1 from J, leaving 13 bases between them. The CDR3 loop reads CASSYGPTGNTEAFF. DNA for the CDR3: TGTGCCAGCAGTTACGGGCCTACAGGGAACACTGAAGCTTTCTTT.

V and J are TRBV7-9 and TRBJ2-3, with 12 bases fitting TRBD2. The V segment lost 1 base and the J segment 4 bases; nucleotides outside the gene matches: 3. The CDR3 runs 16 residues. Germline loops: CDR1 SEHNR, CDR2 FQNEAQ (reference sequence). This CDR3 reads CASSLGLAGESDTQYF. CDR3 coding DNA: TGTGCCAGCAGCTTAGGACTAGCGGGAGAGTCAGATACGCAGTATTTT.

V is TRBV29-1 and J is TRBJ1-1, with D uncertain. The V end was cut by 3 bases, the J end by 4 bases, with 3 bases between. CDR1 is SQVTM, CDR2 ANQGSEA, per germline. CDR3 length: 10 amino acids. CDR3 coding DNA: TGCAGCGTTGACCTCACTGAAGCTTTCTTT. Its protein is CSVDLTEAFF.

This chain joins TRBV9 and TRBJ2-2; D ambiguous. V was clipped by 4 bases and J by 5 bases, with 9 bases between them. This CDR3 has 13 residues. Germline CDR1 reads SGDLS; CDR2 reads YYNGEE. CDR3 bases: TGTGCCAGCAGCCCCCTAGTTACCGGGGAGCTGTTTTTT. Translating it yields CASSPLVTGELFF.

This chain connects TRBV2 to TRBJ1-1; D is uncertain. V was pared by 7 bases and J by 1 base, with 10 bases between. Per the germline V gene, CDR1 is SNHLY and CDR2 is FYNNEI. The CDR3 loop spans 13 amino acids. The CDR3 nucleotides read TGTGCCAGCAACAGAATGGGGAACACTGAAGCTTTCTTT. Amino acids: CASNRMGNTEAFF.

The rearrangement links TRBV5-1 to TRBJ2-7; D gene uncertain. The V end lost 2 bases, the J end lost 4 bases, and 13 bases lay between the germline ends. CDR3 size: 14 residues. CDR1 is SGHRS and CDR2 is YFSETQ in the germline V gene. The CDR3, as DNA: TGCGCCAGCAGCTTCGCGGTGAATGGGTACGAGCAGTACTTC. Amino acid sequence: CASSFAVNGYEQYF.

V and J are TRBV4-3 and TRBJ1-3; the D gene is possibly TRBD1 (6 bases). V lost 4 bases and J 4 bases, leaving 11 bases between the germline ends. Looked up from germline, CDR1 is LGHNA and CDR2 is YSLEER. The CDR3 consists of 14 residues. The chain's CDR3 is CASSPGVGGNTIYF. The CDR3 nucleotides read TGCGCCAGCAGCCCAGGGGTAGGAGGAAACACCATATATTTT.

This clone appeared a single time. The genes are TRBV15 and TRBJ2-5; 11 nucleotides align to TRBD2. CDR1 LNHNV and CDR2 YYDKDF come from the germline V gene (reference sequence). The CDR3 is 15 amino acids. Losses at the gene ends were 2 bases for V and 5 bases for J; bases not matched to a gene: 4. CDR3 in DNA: TGTGCCACCAGCAGACAATCTAGCGGGAGGGAGACCCAGTACTTC. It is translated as CATSRQSSGRETQYF.

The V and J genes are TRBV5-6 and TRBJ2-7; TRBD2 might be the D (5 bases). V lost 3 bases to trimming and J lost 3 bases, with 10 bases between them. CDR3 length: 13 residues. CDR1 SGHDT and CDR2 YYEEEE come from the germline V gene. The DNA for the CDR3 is TGTGCCAGCAGCTCCGGACTGATCTACGAGCAGTACTTC. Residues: CASSSGLIYEQYF.

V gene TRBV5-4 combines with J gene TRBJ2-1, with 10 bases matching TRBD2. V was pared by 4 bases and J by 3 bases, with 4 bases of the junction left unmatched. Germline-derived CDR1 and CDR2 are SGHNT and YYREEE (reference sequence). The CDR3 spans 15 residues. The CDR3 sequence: CASSLGLADYNEQFF. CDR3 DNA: TGTGCCAGCAGCCTCGGACTAGCGGACTACAATGAGCAGTTCTTC.

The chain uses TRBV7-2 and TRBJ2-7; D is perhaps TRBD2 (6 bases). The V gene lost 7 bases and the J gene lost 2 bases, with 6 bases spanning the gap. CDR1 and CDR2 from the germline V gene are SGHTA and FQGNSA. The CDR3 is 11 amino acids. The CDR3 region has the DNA TGTGCCAGCACGGGGGCCTACGAGCAGTACTTC. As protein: CASTGAYEQYF.

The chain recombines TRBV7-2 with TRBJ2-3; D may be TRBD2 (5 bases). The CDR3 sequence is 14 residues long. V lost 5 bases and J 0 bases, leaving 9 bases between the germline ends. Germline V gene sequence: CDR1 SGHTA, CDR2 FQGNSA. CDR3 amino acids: CASSLRTSTDTQYF. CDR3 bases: TGTGCCAGCAGCCTCAGGACTAGCACAGATACGCAGTATTTT. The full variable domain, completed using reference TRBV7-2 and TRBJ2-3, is GAGVSQSPSNKVTEKGKDVELRCDPISGHTALYWYRQSLGQGLEFLIYFQGNSAPDKSGLPSDRFSAERTGGSVSTLTIQRTQQEDSAVYLCASSLRTSTDTQYFGPGTRLTVL.

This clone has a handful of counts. CDR3 in DNA: TGCGCCAGCAGCCCCGGGGTGGGCGGGAGGAACACAGATACGCAGTATTTT. Protein sequence: CASSPGVGGRNTDTQYF. This chain uses TRBV4-1 with TRBJ2-3; 8 bases match TRBD2. The CDR3 loop spans 17 amino acids. The germline gives CDR1 MGHRA, CDR2 YSYEKL. V dropped 4 bases and J dropped 2; count of bases not matched to a gene: 11.

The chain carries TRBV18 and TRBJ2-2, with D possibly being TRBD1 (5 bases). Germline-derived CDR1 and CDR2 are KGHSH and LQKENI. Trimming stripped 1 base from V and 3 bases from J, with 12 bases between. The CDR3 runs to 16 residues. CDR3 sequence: CASSPQGVGDTGELFF. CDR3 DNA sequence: TGTGCCAGCTCACCACAAGGGGTTGGTGACACCGGGGAGCTGTTTTTT.

CDR3 protein: CATNYLYGYTF. DNA of the CDR3: TGTGCCACCAACTACCTCTATGGCTACACCTTC. V and J are TRBV28 and TRBJ1-2; D not resolved. Looked up from germline, CDR1 is MDHEN and CDR2 is SYDVKM. The CDR3 is 11 amino acids. The ends were cut back, 10 bases at V and 4 bases at J, with 10 bases in the middle.

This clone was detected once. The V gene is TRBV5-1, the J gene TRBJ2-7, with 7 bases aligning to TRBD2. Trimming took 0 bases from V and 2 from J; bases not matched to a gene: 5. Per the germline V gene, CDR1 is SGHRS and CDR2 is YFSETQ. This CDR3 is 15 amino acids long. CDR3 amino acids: CASSLGAGDPYEQYF. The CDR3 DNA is TGCGCCAGCAGCTTGGGTGCGGGAGATCCCTACGAGCAGTACTTC.

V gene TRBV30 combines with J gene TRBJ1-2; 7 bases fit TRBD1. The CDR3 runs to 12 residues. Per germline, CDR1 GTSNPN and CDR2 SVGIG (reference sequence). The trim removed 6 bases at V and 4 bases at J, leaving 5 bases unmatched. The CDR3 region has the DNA TGTGCCTGCCCGACAGGGCCCTATGGCTACACCTTC. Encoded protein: CACPTGPYGYTF.

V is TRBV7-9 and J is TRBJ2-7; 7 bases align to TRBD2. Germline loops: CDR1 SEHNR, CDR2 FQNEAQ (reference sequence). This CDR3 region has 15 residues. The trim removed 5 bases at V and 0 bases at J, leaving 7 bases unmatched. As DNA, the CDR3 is TGTGCCAGCAGCCTCATAGCGGGTACCTCCTACGAGCAGTACTTC. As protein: CASSLIAGTSYEQYF.